This T cell receptor beta chain was documented in a study of PD-L1 blockade in urothelial cancer. Trimming took 0 bases from V and 7 from J, leaving 13 bases between them. There are 16 residues in the CDR3. CDR1 and CDR2 from the germline V gene are MNHNS and SASEGT. TCRdb keeps only in-frame clones here, not all; method: immunoSEQ multiplex PCR. The data show about 43,000 clones, 80% to 90% seen once. Time point indicated: peripheral blood 6 weeks after treatment start. Diagnoses among patients were locally advanced or metastatic urothelial carcinoma. Per patient, between 1 and 8 samples were collected at pretreatment and on-treatment time points.

Sample: PBMCs, taken around atezolizumab (anti-PD-L1) treatment. This TCR came from a man in his sixties with urothelial cancer. The V and J genes are TRBV6-1 and TRBJ1-6; maybe TRBD1 (6 bases). The DNA of the CDR3 is TGTGCCAGCAGTGAAGCTGCGGGGGGGCTAAATTCACCCCTCCACTTT. This gives the protein CASSEAAGGLNSPLHF.